This T cell receptor (beta chain) was sequenced for a study of cytomegalovirus exposure and HLA in healthy donors. Study-level information: T cells numbering around 170 million yielded roughly 120 million unique TCR beta sequences in an earlier analysis.

Primers for the PCR totalled 60 Vbeta and 13 Jbeta. Sequencing used immunoSEQ multiplex PCR; TCRdb keeps in-frame clones, though not all of them. The table includes about 54,000 clones, 70% to 80% detected once. On this clone: Its target is not known.

The CDR3 is made up of 15 amino acids. Germline assignment: CDR1 SGHAT and CDR2 FQDESV (reference sequence). V lost 2 bases and J lost 2, with 10 bases in between. Whole-study results and caveats: Later on, a genetic analysis was performed. It linked a missense variant in DCLRE1C with V- and J-gene trimming of TCR beta.

Sequencing was done on a sample of PBMCs. The source of this sequence is a female donor in good health and CMV-seronegative. This chain uses TRBV11-1 with TRBJ2-1; D ambiguous. CDR3 loop: CASSLKRPPYNEQFF. CDR3 DNA: TGTGCCAGCAGCTTAAAGCGACCCCCCTACAATGAGCAGTTCTTC.